Listed below are T cell receptor beta chains from one sample, sequenced in a study of T-cell reconstitution after alpha-beta-depleted transplantation in children. MiXCR was run by TCRdb on the PCR reads, yielding one entry per CDR3 protein. The sample carries some 300,000 distinct CDR3 sequences, around 9.1% recorded once. The sample consisted of PBMCs, taken before TCRalphabeta/CD19-depleted stem cell transplant. These receptors were obtained from a boy under two years old with acute myeloid leukemia, due to receive a stem cell transplant. Each CDR3 is given with its conserved first and last residue. The order of the fields is CDR3 protein, CDR3 DNA, V gene, clone size, D gene, J gene. D genes are given only for firm matches. Clone size appears in some rows only: once, few, many, or a class for an expanded clone.

CDR3 protein: CASSRVWVGISEQFF
CDR3 DNA: TGTGCCAGCTCCCGGGTCTGGGTAGGGATCAGTGAGCAGTTCTTC
V gene: TRBV18
clone size: .
D gene: .
J gene: TRBJ2-1

CDR3 protein: CASSQYREQFF
CDR3 DNA: TGTGCCAGCAGCCAATACCGTGAGCAGTTCTTC
V gene: TRBV4-2
clone size: many
D gene: .
J gene: TRBJ2-1

CDR3 protein: CASSYRGGPEGEKLFF
CDR3 DNA: TGTGCCAGCAGCTATAGGGGGGGGCCTGAAGGTGAAAAACTGTTTTTT
V gene: TRBV7-9
clone size: many
D gene: .
J gene: TRBJ1-4

CDR3 protein: CASTPSGSGNTGELFF
CDR3 DNA: TGTGCCAGCACTCCTAGCGGGAGCGGGAACACCGGGGAGCTGTTTTTT
V gene: TRBV28
clone size: many
D gene: TRBD2
J gene: TRBJ2-2

CDR3 protein: CATSDWDTSNEQFF
CDR3 DNA: TGTGCCACCAGTGATTGGGACACAAGCAATGAGCAGTTCTTC
V gene: TRBV24-1
clone size: many
D gene: .
J gene: TRBJ2-1

CDR3 protein: CASKRGSTEAFF
CDR3 DNA: TGCGCCAGCAAAAGGGGGTCAACCGAAGCTTTCTTT
V gene: TRBV23-1
clone size: .
D gene: .
J gene: TRBJ1-1

CDR3 protein: CASSSSGRGETQYF
CDR3 DNA: TGCGCCAGCAGCTCAAGCGGGAGAGGAGAGACCCAGTACTTC
V gene: TRBV5-1
clone size: many
D gene: TRBD2
J gene: TRBJ2-5

CDR3 protein: CASSNGDFYEQYF
CDR3 DNA: TGTGCCAGCAGCAACGGTGACTTCTACGAGCAGTACTTC
V gene: TRBV7-2
clone size: many
D gene: .
J gene: TRBJ2-7

CDR3 protein: CASSKRQSTDTQYF
CDR3 DNA: TGCGCCAGCAGCAAGCGACAGAGCACAGATACGCAGTATTTT
V gene: TRBV5-1
clone size: many
D gene: .
J gene: TRBJ2-3

CDR3 protein: CASSPTGWNEQFF
CDR3 DNA: TGTGCCAGCTCACCAACAGGGTGGAATGAGCAGTTCTTC
V gene: TRBV18
clone size: .
D gene: .
J gene: TRBJ2-1

CDR3 protein: CASSGGHLAYEQYF
CDR3 DNA: TGTGCCAGCAGCGGGGGACATTTGGCCTACGAGCAGTACTTC
V gene: TRBV9
clone size: many
D gene: .
J gene: TRBJ2-7

CDR3 protein: CASSLRTSTDPQYF
CDR3 DNA: TGTGCCAGCAGTTTACGGACTAGCACAGATCCGCAGTATTTT
V gene: TRBV28
clone size: .
D gene: TRBD2
J gene: TRBJ2-3

CDR3 protein: CASSPSDSTDTQYF
CDR3 DNA: TGTGCCAGCAGCCCCTCGGACAGCACAGATACGCAGTATTTT
V gene: TRBV7-9
clone size: many
D gene: .
J gene: TRBJ2-3

CDR3 protein: CASSPGTSGVSYNEQFF
CDR3 DNA: TGCGCCAGCAGCCCGGGGACTAGCGGGGTCTCCTACAATGAGCAGTTCTTC
V gene: TRBV5-1
clone size: many
D gene: TRBD2
J gene: TRBJ2-1

CDR3 protein: CASSTRQGPYEQYF
CDR3 DNA: TGTGCCAGCAGCACCAGACAGGGCCCCTACGAGCAGTACTTC
V gene: TRBV7-8
clone size: many
D gene: TRBD1
J gene: TRBJ2-7

CDR3 protein: CSAMGGGGEKLFF
CDR3 DNA: TGCAGTGCGATGGGGGGAGGAGGTGAAAAACTGTTTTTT
V gene: TRBV20-1
clone size: .
D gene: .
J gene: TRBJ1-4

CDR3 protein: CSARGVEDQPQHF
CDR3 DNA: TGCAGTGCTAGGGGGGTGGAGGATCAGCCCCAGCATTTT
V gene: TRBV20-1
clone size: many
D gene: .
J gene: TRBJ1-5

CDR3 protein: CASSLGIPGNGEKLFF
CDR3 DNA: TGTGCCAGCAGCTTAGGAATCCCCGGGAATGGGGAAAAACTGTTTTTT
V gene: TRBV7-2
clone size: .
D gene: .
J gene: TRBJ1-4

CDR3 protein: CSAAGQISNQPQHF
CDR3 DNA: TGCAGTGCTGCGGGCCAAATTAGCAATCAGCCCCAGCATTTT
V gene: TRBV20-1
clone size: many
D gene: .
J gene: TRBJ1-5

CDR3 protein: CSVWVLATYNEQFF
CDR3 DNA: TGCAGCGTTTGGGTTCTAGCGACCTACAATGAGCAGTTCTTC
V gene: TRBV29-1
clone size: many
D gene: .
J gene: TRBJ2-1

CDR3 protein: CASSLIAGWGGEQFF
CDR3 DNA: TGTGCCAGCAGTTTGATTGCGGGATGGGGGGGTGAGCAGTTCTTC
V gene: TRBV12-3/TRBV12-4
clone size: many
D gene: TRBD2
J gene: TRBJ2-1

CDR3 protein: CASSLEQGTGELFF
CDR3 DNA: TGTGCCAGCAGCTTAGAACAGGGAACCGGGGAGCTGTTTTTT
V gene: TRBV7-9
clone size: many
D gene: .
J gene: TRBJ2-2

CDR3 protein: CASSPELAGGSSYEQYF
CDR3 DNA: TGTGCCAGCAGCCCAGAATTAGCGGGAGGTAGCTCCTACGAGCAGTACTTC
V gene: TRBV12-3/TRBV12-4
clone size: .
D gene: TRBD2
J gene: TRBJ2-7